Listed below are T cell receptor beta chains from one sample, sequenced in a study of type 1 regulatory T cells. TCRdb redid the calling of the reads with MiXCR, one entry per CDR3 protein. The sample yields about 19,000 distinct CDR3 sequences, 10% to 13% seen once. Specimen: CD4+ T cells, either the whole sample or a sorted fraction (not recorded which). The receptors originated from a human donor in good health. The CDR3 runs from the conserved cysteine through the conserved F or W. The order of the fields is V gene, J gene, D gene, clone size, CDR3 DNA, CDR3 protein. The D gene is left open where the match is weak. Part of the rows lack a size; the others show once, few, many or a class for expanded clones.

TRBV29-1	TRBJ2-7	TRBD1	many	TGCAGCTGCGGGACAGGGCTTCGCGAGCAGTACTTC	CSCGTGLREQYF
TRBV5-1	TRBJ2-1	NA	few	TGCGCCAGCAGCCAGGATGTGGGCTCCTACAATGAGCAGTTCTTC	CASSQDVGSYNEQFF
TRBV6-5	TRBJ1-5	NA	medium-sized	TGTGCCAGCAGACCGGCTGCGGGGAGCAATCAGCCCCAGCATTTT	CASRPAAGSNQPQHF
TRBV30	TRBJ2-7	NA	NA	TGTGCCTGGACCAACCCCCGGGGCGAGCAGTACTTC	CAWTNPRGEQYF
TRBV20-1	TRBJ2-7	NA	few	TGCAGTGTCGACAGGAGCTCCTACGAGCAGTACTTC	CSVDRSSYEQYF
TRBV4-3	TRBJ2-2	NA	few	TGCGCCAGCAGCCAGATTCCGGCCGGGGAGCTGTTTTTT	CASSQIPAGELFF
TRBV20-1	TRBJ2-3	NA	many	TGCAGTGCCCCTATAGCACGGGGCCTTAGCACAGATACGCAGTATTTT	CSAPIARGLSTDTQYF
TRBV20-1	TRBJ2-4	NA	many	TGCAGTGCTCGTCGGGAGAGCCACAAAAACATTCAGTACTTC	CSARRESHKNIQYF
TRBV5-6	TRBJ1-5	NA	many	TGTGCCAGCAGCTCCGGACCCGCGGAATTGCCCCAGCATTTT	CASSSGPAELPQHF
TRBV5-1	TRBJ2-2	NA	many	TGCGCCAGCAGCCCGGAGGGCCCCGGGGAGCTGTTTTTT	CASSPEGPGELFF
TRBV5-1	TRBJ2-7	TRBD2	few	TGCGCCAGCAGCTTCCAACGGGAGGGGAACGAGCAGTACTTC	CASSFQREGNEQYF
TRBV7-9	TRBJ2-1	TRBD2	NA	TGTGCCAGCAGCTTAAGGCCTAGCGGTAGCTCCTACAATGAGCAGTTCTTC	CASSLRPSGSSYNEQFF
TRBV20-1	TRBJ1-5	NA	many	TGCAGTGCGCAACGGAGCAATCAGCCCCAGCATTTT	CSAQRSNQPQHF
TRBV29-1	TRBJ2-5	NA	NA	TGCAGCGTTGAAGAGGGGGGGACCCAGTACTTC	CSVEEGGTQYF
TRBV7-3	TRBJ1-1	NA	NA	TGTGCCAGCGCCGTGGGAGGGAAATCCACTGAAGCTTTCTTT	CASAVGGKSTEAFF
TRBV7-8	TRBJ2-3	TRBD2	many	TGTGCCAGCAGCTTGTTAGCGGGAGGAAGAGATACGCAGTATTTT	CASSLLAGGRDTQYF
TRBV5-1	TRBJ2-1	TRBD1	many	TGCGCCAGCAGCCTGGGACAGGGGATGGGGAATGAGCAGTTCTTC	CASSLGQGMGNEQFF
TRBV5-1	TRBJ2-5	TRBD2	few	TGCGCCAGCAGCTTGAGCGGGAGGGCCGAGACCCAGTACTTC	CASSLSGRAETQYF
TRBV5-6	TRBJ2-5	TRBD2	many	TGTGCCAGCAGCTTGGGGGAGGGCCAGACCCAGTACTTC	CASSLGEGQTQYF
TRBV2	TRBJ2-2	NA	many	TGTGCCAGCAGGGGGACAACCCACACCGGGGAGCTGTTTTTT	CASRGTTHTGELFF
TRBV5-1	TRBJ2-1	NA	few	TGCGCCAGCCGCCCCGGGGCGGGAACCTACAATGAGCAGTTCTTC	CASRPGAGTYNEQFF
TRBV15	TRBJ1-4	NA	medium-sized	TGTGCCACCAGCAGAGATGCGGGGGCAACTAATGAAAAACTGTTTTTT	CATSRDAGATNEKLFF
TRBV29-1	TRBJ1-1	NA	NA	TGCAGCGTTGAGCGGGGGAGGAACACTGAAGCTTTCTTT	CSVERGRNTEAFF
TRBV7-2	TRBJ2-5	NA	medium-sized	TGTGCCAGCAGCTTAGCCATACAAGAGACCCAGTACTTC	CASSLAIQETQYF
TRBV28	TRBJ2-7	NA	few	TGTGCCAGCACCCGCTACGAGCAGTACTTC	CASTRYEQYF
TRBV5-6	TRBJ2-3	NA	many	TGTGCCAGCAGCCCAATTCCGGGGACCGGCGGGCGAGATACGCAGTATTTT	CASSPIPGTGGRDTQYF
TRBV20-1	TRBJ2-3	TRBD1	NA	TGCAGTGCTGTTACAGGGGGAGGAGATACGCAGTATTTT	CSAVTGGGDTQYF
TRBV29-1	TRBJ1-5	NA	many	TGCAGCGCAAGCGCTTCGTCGAGCCAGCCCCAGCATTTT	CSASASSSQPQHF
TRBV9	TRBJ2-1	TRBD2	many	TGTGCCAGCAGCACCCCCCCAGGCGGGAGCGGGAGTTACAATGAGCAGTTCTTC	CASSTPPGGSGSYNEQFF
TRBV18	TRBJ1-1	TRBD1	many	TGTGCCAGCTCACCCGGACAGGGGGAGAACACTGAAGCTTTCTTT	CASSPGQGENTEAFF
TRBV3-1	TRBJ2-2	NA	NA	TGTGCCAGCAGCCAAGTTCCACAGGGCGGCACCGGGGAGCTGTTTTTT	CASSQVPQGGTGELFF
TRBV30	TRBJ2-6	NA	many	TGTGCCTGGAACTCTGGGGCCAACGTCCTGACTTTC	CAWNSGANVLTF
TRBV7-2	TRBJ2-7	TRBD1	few	TGTGCCAGCAGCCCGACCGGGACAGGGTCTGACGTCGAGCAGTACTTC	CASSPTGTGSDVEQYF
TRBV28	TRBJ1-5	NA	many	TGTGCCTCCGGGGGCGGCAATCAGCCCCAGCATTTT	CASGGGNQPQHF
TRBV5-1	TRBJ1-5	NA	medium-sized	TGCGCCAGCAGCGTTGGCGGGGTAGGCAATCAGCCCCAGCATTTT	CASSVGGVGNQPQHF
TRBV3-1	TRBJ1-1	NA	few	TGTGCCAGCAGCCAAGTGTTTACGAGTGAAGCTTTCTTT	CASSQVFTSEAFF
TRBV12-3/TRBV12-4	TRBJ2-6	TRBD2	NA	TGTGCCAGCAGTTCCCCTAGCGGGAGGGCTGGGGCCAACGTCCTGACTTTC	CASSSPSGRAGANVLTF
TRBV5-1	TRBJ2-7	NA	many	TGCGCCAGCAGCCCGGGACCCTCACGGGGCGAGCAGTACTTC	CASSPGPSRGEQYF
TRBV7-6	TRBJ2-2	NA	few	TGTGCCAGCAGCGCCGGCAGTGGGAACACCGGGGAGCTGTTTTTT	CASSAGSGNTGELFF
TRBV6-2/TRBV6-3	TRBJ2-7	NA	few	TGTGCCAGCAGTTATAATGACGCTAGAGCGGCCGGGTTCTCCTACGAGCAGTACTTC	CASSYNDARAAGFSYEQYF
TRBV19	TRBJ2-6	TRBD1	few	TGTGCCAGTAGTCTGATGACAGGGGCTGGGGCCAACGTCCTGACTTTC	CASSLMTGAGANVLTF